These 16 T cell receptor beta chains share one sample of origin, sequenced in a study of blood T cell repertoires in COVID-19. Libraries were prepared by immunoSEQ multiplex PCR; TCRdb keeps only in-frame clonotypes and omits some of them. The top ten clones hold 6.6% of a sample with a few hundred thousand clones, around 83% of them seen once. Sequencing used PBMCs or T cells enriched from blood (not recorded which). The receptors were gathered from a woman aged 45-60 years who had been exposed to COVID-19.

As concerns this clone: Other DNA variants within this sample encode the same CDR3. V and J are TRBV11-2 and TRBJ2-7, with TRBD2 matching over 7 bases. The CDR3 spans 15 residues. Per germline, CDR1 SGHAT and CDR2 FQNNGV. The V segment lost 0 bases and the J segment 0 bases; nucleotides outside the gene matches: 2. Here the CDR3 DNA reads TGTGCCAGCAGCTTAGAGGGGGGGATCTCCTACGAGCAGTACTTC. Translating gives CASSLEGGISYEQYF.

This chain links TRBV3-1 (or the pseudogene TRBV3-2) with TRBJ2-5, with D possibly TRBD2 on 6 matching bases. Per germline, CDR1 LGHDT and CDR2 YNNKEL (reference sequence). V was cut by 4 bases and J by 5 bases, with 14 bases left in between. The length of the CDR3 is 14 residues. The DNA of the CDR3 is TGTGCCAGCAGCCCCCTTTGGGGGGAGGAGACCCAGTACTTC. It is translated as CASSPLWGEETQYF.

This clone occurred once. The chain has TRBV14 and TRBJ2-5; 7 bases fit TRBD1. CDR1 and CDR2 from the germline V gene are SGHDN and FVKESK. V lost 0 bases, J lost 5 bases, and 6 bases stayed unmatched. The CDR3 is 15 amino acids. CDR3 nucleotides: TGTGCCAGCAGCCAAGACCTCGGACAGGATGAGACCCAGTACTTC. The encoded protein is CASSQDLGQDETQYF.

The V gene is TRBV6-5, the J gene TRBJ1-3; 9 bases align to TRBD1. Looked up from germline, CDR1 is MNHEY and CDR2 is SVGAGI. V lost 8 bases, J lost 2 bases, and 4 bases stayed unmatched. This CDR3 has 14 amino acids. CDR3 region: CASQQGAPGNTIYF. The CDR3 bases are TGTGCCAGCCAACAGGGGGCGCCTGGAAACACCATATATTTT.

V is TRBV20-1 and J is TRBJ2-7, with D hard to call. V lost 4 bases, J lost 3 bases, and 7 bases lay in between. This CDR3 has 11 residues. The germline gives CDR1 DFQATT, CDR2 SNEGSKA (reference sequence). The CDR3 is CSATEVYEQYF. The CDR3 DNA reads as TGCAGTGCTACCGAGGTCTACGAGCAGTACTTC.

This chain uses TRBV6-5 with TRBJ2-7, with TRBD2 matching 14 bases. V lost 6 bases and J lost 4; bases outside the gene matches: 2. The V gene's germline CDR1 is MNHEY and CDR2 SVGAGI. The CDR3 has 14 residues. CDR3 DNA sequence: TGTGCCAGCAGGACTAGCGGGGGGGCTTACGAGCAGTACTTC. This translates into CASRTSGGAYEQYF.

This clone has a single count. The gene calls are TRBV4-3 and TRBJ1-2; TRBD1 is a possible D gene (6 bases). CDR1 LGHNA and CDR2 YSLEER come from the germline V gene. V lost 2 bases and J lost 8, with 15 bases in between. This CDR3 has 14 amino acids. For the CDR3, the DNA is TGCGCCAGCAGCCAAAGCTACAGGGAAGGAGGCTACACCTTC. Its translation: CASSQSYREGGYTF.

The chain couples TRBV10-3 to TRBJ2-6, with D hard to call. Per germline, CDR1 ENHRY and CDR2 SYGVKD. V lost 10 bases to trimming and J lost 3 bases, with 7 bases between them. The length of the CDR3 is 12 residues. Here the CDR3 DNA reads TGTGCCACCTCTAATGGGGCCAACGTCCTGACTTTC. Amino acid sequence: CATSNGANVLTF.

This rearrangement joins TRBV7-9 to TRBJ1-1; possibly TRBD1 for D (5 bases). The germline V and J ends were trimmed by 2 bases and 5 bases, with 21 bases remaining between them. Germline values: CDR1 SEHNR, CDR2 FQNEAQ (reference sequence). The CDR3 length is 17 residues. The chain's CDR3 is CASSLFFLEGYGTEAFF. Here the CDR3 DNA reads TGTGCCAGCAGCTTATTTTTCTTGGAGGGGTACGGAACTGAAGCTTTCTTT.

The chain joins TRBV30 to TRBJ1-1; a weak D match, TRBD1 (5 bases). CDR3 length: 16 amino acids. Germline CDR1 and CDR2: GTSNPN and SVGIG (reference sequence). Trimming cost V 0 bases and J 0 bases, with 14 bases left between them. DNA of the CDR3: TGTGCCTGGAGTGTACCGGGAGGGACGGTGAACACTGAAGCTTTCTTT. It translates to CAWSVPGGTVNTEAFF.

The chain carries TRBV3-1 (or the pseudogene TRBV3-2) and TRBJ1-6, with D hard to call. The CDR3 is 13 residues long. Germline lookup yields CDR1 LGHDT and CDR2 YNNKEL (reference sequence). Deletions cut 4 bases from V and 9 bases from J, with 10 bases between. CDR3 nucleotide sequence: TGTGCCAGCAGCCCTCCCGCCAGTTCACCCCTCCACTTT. Protein product: CASSPPASSPLHF.

This clone turned up a few times. The rearrangement joins TRBV5-1 to TRBJ2-2; 9 bases align to TRBD1. The CDR3 covers 13 residues. Germline lookup yields CDR1 SGHRS and CDR2 YFSETQ. Germline trimming cut 5 bases from V and 6 bases from J; bases unmatched to any gene: 2. This CDR3 is CASRQGAPGELFF. The CDR3 DNA reads as TGCGCCAGCAGACAGGGGGCGCCCGGGGAGCTGTTTTTT.

The chain combines TRBV7-6 with TRBJ1-4; 8 bases align to TRBD1. Per the germline V gene, CDR1 is SGHVS and CDR2 is FNYEAQ. The J segment lost 10 bases and the V segment lost 3 bases, leaving 13 bases of the junction unmatched. The CDR3 extends over 16 amino acids. The CDR3 protein is CASSLSFRQGYGKLFF. The CDR3 DNA follows: TGTGCCAGCAGCTTGTCCTTCCGACAGGGGTACGGAAAACTGTTTTTT.

The rearrangement links TRBV7-2 to TRBJ2-5; 16 bases are shared with TRBD2. V shed 5 bases, J shed 5 bases, and the junction held 8 bases outside the gene matches. The CDR3 has 17 residues. Germline-derived CDR1 and CDR2 are SGHTA and FQGNSA. CDR3 bases: TGTGCCAGCAGCCCGGGACTAGCGGGGGGGCCGAGTGAGACCCAGTACTTC. Protein: CASSPGLAGGPSETQYF.

This chain links TRBV7-6 with TRBJ2-5; D may be TRBD1 (6 bases). Germline V lookup: CDR1 SGHVS, CDR2 FNYEAQ. V was clipped by 1 base and J by 7 bases, with 10 bases between them. The length of the CDR3 is 13 residues. This CDR3 is CASSLGTEGTQYF. As DNA, the CDR3 is TGTGCCAGCAGCTTAGGGACAGAGGGGACCCAGTACTTC.

The V call is TRBV25-1, the J call TRBJ1-2, with TRBD1 as a possible D gene (6 bases). Germline V gene sequence: CDR1 MGHDK, CDR2 SYGVNS. This CDR3 region has 16 residues. Trimming shortened V by 0 bases and J by 6 bases, and 17 bases separated the two germline ends. The CDR3 protein is CASSEYSGTLLNGYTF. CDR3 DNA sequence: TGTGCCAGCAGTGAATATTCCGGGACACTGTTAAATGGCTACACCTTC.